This T cell receptor (beta chain) originates from a study of radiotherapy plus CTLA-4 blockade in lung cancer. CDR1 is MNHNS, CDR2 SASEGT, per germline. The ends were cut back, 9 bases at V and 4 bases at J, with 9 bases in the middle. The length of the CDR3 is 12 residues. Study observations and caveats: How blood T cell clones changed early, along with interferon-beta, reportedly forecast response best. TCR clones from tumors expanded in blood after radiotherapy plus ipilimumab.

Libraries were prepared by immunoSEQ multiplex PCR; TCRdb keeps only in-frame clonotypes and omits some of them. The sample carries roughly 90,000 clones, 88% recorded once. This clone showed up just a few times. As yet, its antigen is unknown. Sequences were derived from peripheral blood, sampled from a patient treated with radiotherapy plus ipilimumab. This rearrangement joins TRBV6-1 to TRBJ2-2; tentatively, D is TRBD2 (5 bases). The source is a human donor with non-small cell lung cancer that progressed on radiotherapy plus ipilimumab. The CDR3 region has the DNA TGTGCCAGTGGACGGGGCACCGGGGAGCTGTTTTTT. This sequence encodes CASGRGTGELFF.